This entry lists 16 T cell receptor beta chains sequenced from one sample in a study of shared clonotypes between healthy human individuals. Assay: immunoSEQ multiplex PCR; the TCRdb copy retains only in-frame clones and omits some. Of over 2,000,000 clones listed, around 95% were seen once; the top ten hold approximately 1.6%. CD45RO-negative cells were positively selected for CCR7, leaving out terminally differentiated effector memory CD45RA+ cells. Material for sequencing was naive CD8+ T cells from PBMCs. These receptor sequences come from a man aged 18 to 30 in good health. Some clones in this sample may be carry-over from other donors' samples.

The chain employs TRBV7-9 and TRBJ2-5; TRBD1 matches at 7 bases. Per the germline V gene, CDR1 is SEHNR and CDR2 is FQNEAQ (reference sequence). V gave up 7 bases and J gave up 1 base; unmatched junction bases: 6. CDR3 length: 14 amino acids. The CDR3 protein is CASKGPGGQETQYF. Written as DNA, the CDR3 is TGTGCCAGCAAAGGCCCAGGGGGCCAAGAGACCCAGTACTTC.

The chain combines TRBV5-4 with TRBJ2-7; 9 bases align to TRBD1. The CDR3 spans 14 residues. Per germline, CDR1 SGHNT and CDR2 YYREEE (reference sequence). With V trimmed by 3 bases and J by 3 bases, 4 bases remained unmatched. This CDR3 reads CASSWKDRGYEQYF. The CDR3 nucleotides read TGTGCCAGCAGCTGGAAGGACAGGGGCTACGAGCAGTACTTC. Based on the CDR3 plus reference TRBV5-4 and TRBJ2-7, the full variable domain is ETGVTQSPTHLIKTRGQQVTLRCSSQSGHNTVSWYQQALGQGPQFIFQYYREEENGRGNFPPRFSGLQFPNYSSELNVNALELDDSALYLCASSWKDRGYEQYFGPGTRLTVT.

This clone was counted a single time. The V and J genes are TRBV28 and TRBJ1-2; 7 nucleotides agree with TRBD1. The V gene's germline CDR1 is MDHEN and CDR2 SYDVKM. The CDR3 has 14 residues. V lost 8 bases to trimming and J lost 1 base; unmatched junction nucleotides: 7. The CDR3 DNA reads as TGTGCCAGCCGTGAAGGGGGCGGTAACTATGGCTACACCTTC. Protein product: CASREGGGNYGYTF.

The table lists this clone with a count of one. The rearrangement uses TRBV5-1 and TRBJ1-3; no clear D. The CDR3 is 13 amino acids. Germline CDR1 and CDR2: SGHRS and YFSETQ. V lost 6 bases, J lost 2 bases, and 9 bases lay in between. The CDR3, as DNA: TGCGCCAGCACATTAGTCCCTGGAAACACCATATATTTT. It specifies CASTLVPGNTIYF.

This sequence joins TRBV15 and TRBJ1-5; no clear D. Germline V lookup: CDR1 LNHNV, CDR2 YYDKDF (reference sequence). V lost 0 bases and J 5 bases, leaving 11 bases between the germline ends. The CDR3 runs 15 residues. In DNA, the CDR3 is TGTGCCACCAGCAGAGATCTTGACTTAGATCAGCCCCAGCATTTT. Its protein product is CATSRDLDLDQPQHF.

This clone was recorded once. The chain recombines TRBV15 with TRBJ1-1; D is unresolved. Per germline, CDR1 LNHNV and CDR2 YYDKDF (reference sequence). This CDR3 is 12 amino acids long. V gave up 2 bases and J gave up 5 bases, with 6 bases separating them. CDR3 bases: TGTGCCACCAGCAGATCAACTACTGAAGCTTTCTTT. This codes for CATSRSTTEAFF.

V gene TRBV11-2 combines with J gene TRBJ2-1; no clear D gene. From germline, CDR1 is SGHAT and CDR2 FQNNGV. V gave up 5 bases and J gave up 9 bases, with 20 bases separating them. The CDR3 is 15 residues long. CDR3 sequence reads: CASSLRPQTGTEQFF. DNA of the CDR3: TGTGCCAGCAGCCTCCGACCCCAGACTGGCACTGAGCAGTTCTTC.

On this clone: A read error may account for a junction end that differs from germline. V gene TRBV29-1 combines with J gene TRBJ2-1; TRBD1 agrees at 8 bases. CDR3 length equals 11 residues. In germline, CDR1 is SQVTM, CDR2 ANQGSEA. Here the CDR3 reads CSVTLTGDMIF. CDR3 nucleotides: TGCAGCGTTACCCTGACAGGGGATATGATCTTC.

The rearrangement links TRBV28 to TRBJ2-7; D perhaps matches TRBD2 (5 bases). The CDR3 spans 13 residues. The V gene's germline CDR1 is MDHEN and CDR2 SYDVKM. V dropped 10 bases and J dropped 4 bases, with 17 bases sitting between them. CDR3 loop: CATESGKGYEQYF. CDR3 nucleotides: TGTGCCACTGAGTCCGGGAAGGGATACGAGCAGTACTTC.

The CDR3 bases are TGCACCAGCAGCCGACGAAGACCGGGACGACGATTGGACCAAGAGACCCAGTACTTC. It encodes CTSSRRRPGRRLDQETQYF. This chain uses TRBV1 with TRBJ2-5. TRBV1 is reported as a pseudogene. CDR3 length: 19 residues.

The CDR3 nucleotides are TGTGCCAGCAGCTTAGTAAGCAGCCAATCCTACGAGCAGTACTTC. Translation gives CASSLVSSQSYEQYF. The V call is TRBV7-9, the J call TRBJ2-7; D remains unclear. The germline V gene has CDR1 SEHNR and CDR2 FQNEAQ (reference sequence). V was cut by 1 base and J by 1 base, with 11 bases left in between. This CDR3 is 15 amino acids long.

V and J are TRBV28 and TRBJ1-1, with TRBD1 identical over 7 bases. There are 14 residues in the CDR3. Germline V gene data show CDR1 as MDHEN and CDR2 as SYDVKM. With V trimmed by 4 bases and J by 5 bases, 7 bases remained unmatched. Written as DNA, the CDR3 is TGTGCCAGCAGTTCAGCTACAGGGGAAACTGAAGCTTTCTTT. Residues: CASSSATGETEAFF.

The CDR3 sequence: CASGVVMNTEAFF. The DNA of the CDR3 is TGTGCCAGCGGTGTAGTAATGAACACTGAAGCTTTCTTT. This sequence joins TRBV2 and TRBJ1-1, with unresolved D. The V gene lost 8 bases and the J gene lost 0 bases, with 10 bases spanning the gap. Germline values: CDR1 SNHLY, CDR2 FYNNEI. The CDR3 totals 13 residues.

This chain joins TRBV19 and TRBJ2-1; a weak D match, TRBD2 (5 bases). This CDR3 spans 15 amino acids. Looked up from germline, CDR1 is LNHDA and CDR2 is SQIVND (reference sequence). The V and J ends lost 4 bases and 5 bases respectively, with 15 bases between them. This chain's CDR3 is CASSTGLAFDNEQFF. The CDR3 DNA follows: TGTGCCAGTAGTACCGGACTTGCGTTTGACAATGAGCAGTTCTTC.

This chain links TRBV7-2 with TRBJ2-6, with no clear D. This CDR3 spans 17 amino acids. In germline, CDR1 is SGHTA, CDR2 FQGNSA. V lost 2 bases, J lost 2 bases, and 13 bases lay in between. The CDR3 sequence is CASSLLVVNPGANVLTF. CDR3 coding DNA: TGTGCCAGCAGCTTACTAGTGGTGAACCCTGGGGCCAACGTCCTGACTTTC.

The V gene is TRBV19, the J gene TRBJ1-4; D call uncertain. Germline values: CDR1 LNHDA, CDR2 SQIVND (reference sequence). V shed 6 bases and J shed 6 bases, with 14 bases lying between them. This CDR3 contains 14 residues. The CDR3, as DNA: TGTGCCAGTAGGACCAAGGCCACGTATGAAAAACTGTTTTTT. Its protein product is CASRTKATYEKLFF.